Listed below are T cell receptor beta chains from one sample, sequenced in a study of CD8 T cells in ankylosing spondylitis. TCRdb itself ran the 5' RACE reads through MiXCR, one entry per CDR3 protein. The sample lists 670,000 or so distinct CDR3 sequences, around a fifth occurring once. The sample comprised blood, either unsorted or a sorted T cell fraction (not recorded which). These receptors came from a male donor with ankylosing spondylitis. Each CDR3 is given with its conserved first and last residue. D genes are given only for firm matches. Size is stated for part of the rows, as once, few or many counts, or as a class when the clone is expanded.

j_gene,v_gene,d_gene,abundance,CDR3nt,CDR3aa
TRBJ2-1,TRBV29-1,TRBD2,many,TGCAGCGGCGGGGGCTACAATGAGCAGTTCTTC,CSGGGYNEQFF
TRBJ2-7,TRBV15,NA,NA,TGTGCCACCAGCAGACCCTTGACCTACGAGCAGTACTTC,CATSRPLTYEQYF
TRBJ1-6,TRBV9,NA,few,TGTGCCAGCAGCGTATTGGCAGGGGATAATTCACCCCTCCACTTT,CASSVLAGDNSPLHF
TRBJ2-6,TRBV10-3,TRBD1,NA,TGTGCCATCAGCTCCGGGACAGACAGCTCTGGGGCCAACGTCCTGACTTTC,CAISSGTDSSGANVLTF
TRBJ2-7,TRBV12-3/TRBV12-4,NA,NA,TGTGCCAGCGGATACCTTTTGGGGGCCGGGGAGCAGTACTTC,CASGYLLGAGEQYF
TRBJ2-7,TRBV4-1,TRBD2,NA,TGCGCCAGCAGCCTCACAGGAGGTCTAGCGGACGAGCAGTACTTC,CASSLTGGLADEQYF
TRBJ2-3,TRBV18,TRBD1,NA,TGTGCCAGCTCACCCGACAGGGGAAATACGCAGTATTTT,CASSPDRGNTQYF
TRBJ1-1,TRBV12-3/TRBV12-4,NA,few,TGTGCCAGCAGTTTATCAACAGGCTGGAACACTGAAGCTTTCTTT,CASSLSTGWNTEAFF
TRBJ1-2,TRBV29-1,NA,NA,TGCAGCGTTGAATGGGGGGGGAATACCCCGGGGGCTAACTATGGCTACACCTTC,CSVEWGGNTPGANYGYTF
TRBJ2-5,TRBV10-1,NA,NA,TGCGCCAGCAGTGAGTCGGGGAGCGGAGAGACCCAGTACTTC,CASSESGSGETQYF
TRBJ2-1,TRBV5-1,NA,NA,TGCGCCAGCAGCAGGGTAGAGCATGAGCAGTTCTTC,CASSRVEHEQFF
TRBJ1-3,TRBV29-1,NA,few,TGCAGCGTTGGGGCCGTGGACCCTGGAAACACCATATATTTT,CSVGAVDPGNTIYF